These 8 T cell receptor beta chains came from one sample sequenced in a study of T-cell memory formation after mild COVID-19 (dated by TCRdb to the early 2020s). The library was produced with 5' RACE. Sequencing relied on an Illumina NovaSeq 6000. TCRdb cleaned the public reads at Q25 with fastp, built clones with MiXCR and kept in-frame beta chains. Entries are consolidated by CDR3 protein sequence, retaining the most common genes and DNA. This sample gives about half a million distinct CDR3 sequences in total; 15% to 20% of them show up just once. The ten largest clones capture more than 9% of the sample. Sequencing was performed on PBMCs or a T cell subset sorted from them (not recorded which). Receptors originate from an adult woman who had mild COVID-19 (a few samples of this study predate the infection). The sample titles of this study are shuffled in the database, so cell type and time point are left out; the donor was told from shared clones.

This clonotype was counted between two and nine times. The chain links TRBV2 to TRBJ2-2; 7 bases line up with TRBD2. In germline, CDR1 is SNHLY, CDR2 FYNNEI. The CDR3 has 14 amino acids. Trimming cost V 8 bases and J 4 bases; bases outside gene matches: 7. This CDR3 reads CASSTSRATGELFF. Here the CDR3 DNA reads TGTGCCAGCTCGACTAGCAGAGCCACCGGGGAGCTGTTTTTT.

This clonotype occurred a few times. The chain couples TRBV5-1 to TRBJ2-3; no clear D gene. The CDR3 has 13 residues. V lost 2 bases, J lost 4 bases, and 8 bases lay in between. The germline V gene encodes CDR1 SGHRS and CDR2 YFSETQ. The CDR3 is CASSFLLADTQYF. The CDR3 region has the DNA TGCGCCAGCAGCTTCTTACTGGCAGATACGCAGTATTTT.

This clonotype was observed a handful of times. The chain links TRBV5-1 to TRBJ2-3; 8 nucleotides align to TRBD1. The CDR3 spans 16 residues. CDR1 is SGHRS, CDR2 YFSETQ, per germline. Unmatched junction bases numbered 6, after V lost 0 bases and J lost 3 bases. CDR3 nucleotides: TGCGCCAGCAGCTTGGCGGGCCAGGGGGCGACAGATACGCAGTATTTT. It is translated as CASSLAGQGATDTQYF.

CDR3 in amino acids: CASSEWIAGAQETQYF. The CDR3 bases are TGTGCCAGCAGTGAATGGATAGCGGGGGCCCAAGAGACCCAGTACTTC. V is TRBV2 and J is TRBJ2-5, with TRBD2 matching over 9 bases. This CDR3 contains 16 residues. CDR1 and CDR2 (germline): SNHLY, FYNNEI. The J segment lost 1 base and the V segment lost 2 bases, leaving 5 bases of the junction unmatched.

The rearrangement links TRBV12-3 or TRBV12-4 to TRBJ1-1; unclear D gene. Between the trimmed V and J ends, which lost 5 bases and 1 base, there was a span of 11 bases. This CDR3 contains 14 residues. The CDR3 bases are TGTGCCAGCAGTCCGGTAGATTGGAACACTGAAGCTTTCTTT. Protein sequence: CASSPVDWNTEAFF.

This clonotype showed up just a few times. The CDR3 is CSVDNGSDSEQYF. The CDR3 DNA follows: TGCAGCGTTGATAATGGAAGCGACAGCGAGCAGTACTTC. V usage is TRBV29-1 and J usage is TRBJ2-7; tentatively, D is TRBD1 (5 bases). The CDR3 totals 13 residues. Germline values: CDR1 SQVTM, CDR2 ANQGSEA. V lost 3 bases to trimming and J lost 6 bases, with 15 bases between them.

This clonotype has just a few counts. The CDR3 spells CAWIEGDSYEQYF. The CDR3 nucleotides are TGTGCCTGGATCGAGGGGGACTCTTACGAGCAGTACTTC. This chain uses TRBV30 with TRBJ2-7; tentatively, D is TRBD1 or TRBD2 (6 bases each). The V end lost 4 bases, the J end lost 4 bases, and 14 bases lay between the germline ends. The CDR3 is 13 amino acids. Germline lookup yields CDR1 GTSNPN and CDR2 SVGIG (reference sequence).

This chain links TRBV25-1 with TRBJ1-2; D may be TRBD1 (6 bases). CDR3 size: 13 residues. V lost 5 bases to trimming and J lost 8 bases, with 15 bases between them. Germline V CDR1 and CDR2: MGHDK, SYGVNS. CDR3 residues: CASSITGTGGYTF. The CDR3 DNA is TGTGCCAGCAGTATCACAGGGACTGGAGGCTACACCTTC.